Presented here are 5 T cell receptor beta chains from one specimen sequenced in a study of control samples from healthy donors and cancer patients. Produced via immunoSEQ multiplex PCR; TCRdb's table is partial and in-frame only. The sample holds around 200,000 clones, 75% to 95% seen once. The sequenced sample consisted of blood. The receptors derive from a woman aged 30 to 39 in good health.

This chain connects TRBV27 to TRBJ2-1; 7 bases are a match to TRBD1. CDR3 size: 14 residues. The trim removed 5 bases at V and 3 bases at J, leaving 4 bases unmatched. Germline-derived CDR1 and CDR2 are MNHEY and SMNVEV (reference sequence). The DNA for the CDR3 is TGTGCCAGCAGTATAAGACAGGGCTACAATGAGCAGTTCTTC. Translation: CASSIRQGYNEQFF.

The rearrangement links TRBV30 to TRBJ2-1, with 9 bases matching TRBD2. The V gene end was trimmed by 0 bases and the J gene end by 6 bases; junction bases not matched to a gene: 12. The CDR3 loop spans 17 amino acids. CDR1 and CDR2 (germline): GTSNPN, SVGIG (reference sequence). DNA of the CDR3: TGTGCCTGGAGTGTTCGATTAGCGGGAGCTAGAGGCAATGAGCAGTTCTTC. Amino acid sequence: CAWSVRLAGARGNEQFF.

Comments on this clone: Other nucleotide sequences in the sample specify the same CDR3. The V call is TRBV9, the J call TRBJ2-3; 9 bases are a match to TRBD2. CDR1 is SGDLS, CDR2 YYNGEE, per germline. Trimming took 2 bases from V and 1 from J; bases not matched to a gene: 5. The CDR3 spans 16 residues. The chain's CDR3 is CASSVVGGGGTDTQYF. CDR3 nucleotides: TGTGCCAGCAGCGTCGTCGGCGGGGGGGGCACAGATACGCAGTATTTT.

To note about this clone: Compared with germline, one end of the junction differs, possibly owing to a read error. The sample carries other DNA sequences with the same CDR3. The rearrangement joins TRBV9 to TRBJ2-3; tentatively, D is TRBD1 (6 bases). CDR3 size: 14 residues. Germline lookup yields CDR1 SGDLS and CDR2 YYNGEE. The CDR3, as DNA: TGCGCCAGCAGCGTCGACAGGTCCACAGATACGCAGTATTTT. Translation gives CASSVDRSTDTQYF.

This clone was observed once. J is TRBJ2-2 and V is TRBV6-4, with D unresolved. This CDR3 has 14 amino acids. The V gene's germline CDR1 is MRHNA and CDR2 SNTAGT. The V end was cut by 2 bases, the J end by 2 bases, with 6 bases between. CDR3 DNA sequence: TGTGCCAGCAGTGACAACGAAAACACCGGGGAGCTGTTTTTT. Amino acid sequence: CASSDNENTGELFF.